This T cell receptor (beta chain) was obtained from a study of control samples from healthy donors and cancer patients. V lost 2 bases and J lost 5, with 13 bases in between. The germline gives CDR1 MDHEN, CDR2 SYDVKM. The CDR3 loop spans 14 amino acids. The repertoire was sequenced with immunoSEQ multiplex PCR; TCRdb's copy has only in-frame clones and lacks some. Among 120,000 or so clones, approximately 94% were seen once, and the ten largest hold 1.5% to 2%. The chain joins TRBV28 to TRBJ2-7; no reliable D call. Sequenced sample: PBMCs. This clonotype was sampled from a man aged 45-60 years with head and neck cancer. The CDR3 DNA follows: TGTGCCAGCAGTTTAGATCAGCCACGGGACGAGCAGTACTTC. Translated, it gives CASSLDQPRDEQYF.